The rows below give T cell receptor beta chains drawn from one sample of a study of blood T cell repertoires in COVID-19. Profiling relied on immunoSEQ multiplex PCR, and the TCRdb table lists in-frame clones only, not all of them. The repertoire holds some 300,000 clones, with about 87% as singletons. The sample consisted of peripheral blood. These receptors were taken from a woman in her forties or fifties with COVID-19, enrolled during active disease. CDR3s include the opening cysteine and the closing phenylalanine or tryptophan. A D gene is named only where the DNA matches it firmly. Clone size is not always given. Where it is, it says once, few, many or a class for expanded clones.

>-|TRBJ2-5|-|TRBV6-2/TRBV6-3
CASSYSSLGGTQYF
TGTGCCAGCAGTTACTCTTCACTAGGAGGGACCCAGTACTTC
>TRBD1|TRBJ2-1|-|TRBV2
CASMISGTGSYNEQFF
TGTGCCAGCATGATCTCCGGGACAGGGTCCTACAATGAGCAGTTCTTC
>TRBD1|TRBJ2-1|-|TRBV2
CASSNRGLTYNEQFF
TGTGCCAGCAGCAACAGGGGGCTGACCTACAATGAGCAGTTCTTC
>-|TRBJ2-5|-|TRBV2
CASSEWAHSHQETQYF
TGTGCCAGCAGTGAGTGGGCACACAGCCACCAAGAGACCCAGTACTTC
>-|TRBJ2-2|-|TRBV27
CASSLNWGLTGELFF
TGTGCCAGCAGTTTAAACTGGGGCCTCACCGGGGAGCTGTTTTTT
>TRBD1|TRBJ1-1|-|TRBV18
CASSPAEKKGAGTEAFF
TGTGCCAGCTCACCAGCGGAGAAGAAGGGGGCAGGGACTGAAGCTTTCTTT
>-|TRBJ1-1|-|TRBV6-5
CASGRVTEAFF
TGTGCCAGCGGGCGGGTAACTGAAGCTTTCTTT
>-|TRBJ2-7|-|TRBV7-8
CASTLGALYEQYF
TGTGCCAGCACCCTAGGGGCCCTCTACGAGCAGTACTTC
>TRBD2|TRBJ2-1|-|TRBV7-2
CASSLARLAGENEQFF
TGTGCCAGCAGCTTAGCGCGGCTAGCGGGCGAGAATGAGCAGTTCTTC
>TRBD1|TRBJ1-5|once|TRBV2
CASSEVKTGPPHF
TGTGCCAGCAGTGAGGTCAAGACAGGGCCCCCGCATTTT
>-|TRBJ1-2|-|TRBV4-2
CASSQAEERPYPNGYTF
TGTGCCAGCAGCCAAGCAGAGGAGAGGCCTTATCCGAATGGCTACACCTTC
>TRBD1|TRBJ2-1|-|TRBV9
CASSVGGQGAGEQFF
TGTGCCAGCAGCGTAGGGGGACAGGGGGCAGGGGAGCAGTTCTTC
>-|TRBJ1-2|-|TRBV5-1
CASSVDSNYGYTF
TGCGCCAGCAGCGTGGACAGTAACTATGGCTACACCTTC
>-|TRBJ2-5|once|TRBV5-5
CASSPSGVVQETQYF
TGTGCCAGCAGCCCCTCGGGGGTCGTTCAAGAGACCCAGTACTTC
>-|TRBJ1-1|-|TRBV24-1
CATSDSLWVEGNTEAFF
TGTGCCACCAGTGATTCCTTATGGGTTGAGGGGAACACTGAAGCTTTCTTT
>TRBD2|TRBJ2-7|-|TRBV7-2
CASSGGDYQEQYF
TGTGCCAGCTCCGGCGGGGACTACCAGGAGCAGTACTTC
>-|TRBJ2-3|-|TRBV7-2
CASSLIRKRATDTQYF
TGTGCCAGCAGCTTAATTAGGAAGCGGGCCACAGATACGCAGTATTTT
>-|TRBJ2-5|-|TRBV14
CASSQGLTGETQYF
TGTGCCAGCAGCCAAGGACTAACCGGGGAGACCCAGTACTTC
>TRBD1|TRBJ2-5|-|TRBV7-2
CASRRTGDQETQYF
TGTGCCAGCAGACGGACAGGGGACCAAGAGACCCAGTACTTC